This TCR beta chain derives from a study of lymphopenia after photon versus proton radiotherapy. The data were produced by immunoSEQ multiplex PCR, yet TCRdb's version contains in-frame clones alone and is incomplete. Of about 65,000 clones detected, 75% to 90% appear once; the ten largest clones hold approximately 11%. The sample consisted of peripheral blood, taken from a patient treated with proton-based radiotherapy. This sequence was found in a man older than 75 with esophageal cancer.

The CDR3 DNA sequence: TGCGCCAGCAGCTTGAGCCGGACTGGAGATACCCAGTACTTC. Translating it yields CASSLSRTGDTQYF. The genes are TRBV5-1 and TRBJ2-5, with TRBD2 as a possible D gene (5 bases). Germline CDR1 reads SGHRS; CDR2 reads YFSETQ. The CDR3 totals 14 residues. V was shortened by 1 base and J by 8 bases, with 15 bases between the two germline ends.